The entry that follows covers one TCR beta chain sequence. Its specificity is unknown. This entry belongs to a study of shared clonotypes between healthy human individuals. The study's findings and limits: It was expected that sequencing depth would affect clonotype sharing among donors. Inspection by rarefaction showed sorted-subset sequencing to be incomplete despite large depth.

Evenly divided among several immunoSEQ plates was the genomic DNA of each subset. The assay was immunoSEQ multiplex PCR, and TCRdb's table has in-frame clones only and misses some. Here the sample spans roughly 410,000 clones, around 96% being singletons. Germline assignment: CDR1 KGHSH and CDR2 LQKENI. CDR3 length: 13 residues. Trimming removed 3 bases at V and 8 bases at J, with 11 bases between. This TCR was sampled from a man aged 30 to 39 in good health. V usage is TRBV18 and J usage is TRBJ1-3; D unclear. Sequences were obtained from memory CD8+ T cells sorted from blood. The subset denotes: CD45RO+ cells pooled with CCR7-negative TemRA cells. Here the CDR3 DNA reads TGTGCCAGCTCACCGTCGCAAGGGCACACCATATATTTT. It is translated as CASSPSQGHTIYF.